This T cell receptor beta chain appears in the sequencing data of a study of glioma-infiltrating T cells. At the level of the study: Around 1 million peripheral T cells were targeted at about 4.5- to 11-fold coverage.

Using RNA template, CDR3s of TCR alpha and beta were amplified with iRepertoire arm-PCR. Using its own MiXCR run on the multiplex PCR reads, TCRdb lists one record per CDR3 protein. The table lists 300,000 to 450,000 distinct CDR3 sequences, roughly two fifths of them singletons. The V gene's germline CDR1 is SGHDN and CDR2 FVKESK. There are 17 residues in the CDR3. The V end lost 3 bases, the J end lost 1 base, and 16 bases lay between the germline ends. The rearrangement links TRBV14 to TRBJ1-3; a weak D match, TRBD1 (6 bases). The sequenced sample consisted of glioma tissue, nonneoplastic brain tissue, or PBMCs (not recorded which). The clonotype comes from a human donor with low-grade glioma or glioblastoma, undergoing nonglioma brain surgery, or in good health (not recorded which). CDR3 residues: CASSQRSRDISGNTIYF. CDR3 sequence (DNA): TGTGCCAGCAGCCAGAGGTCCCGGGACATTTCTGGAAACACCATATATTTT. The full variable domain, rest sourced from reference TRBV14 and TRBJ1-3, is EAGVTQFPSHSVIEKGQTVTLRCDPISGHDNLYWYRRVMGKEIKFLLHFVKESKQDESGMPNNRFLAERTGGTYSTLKVQPAELEDSGVYFCASSQRSRDISGNTIYFGEGSWLTVV.